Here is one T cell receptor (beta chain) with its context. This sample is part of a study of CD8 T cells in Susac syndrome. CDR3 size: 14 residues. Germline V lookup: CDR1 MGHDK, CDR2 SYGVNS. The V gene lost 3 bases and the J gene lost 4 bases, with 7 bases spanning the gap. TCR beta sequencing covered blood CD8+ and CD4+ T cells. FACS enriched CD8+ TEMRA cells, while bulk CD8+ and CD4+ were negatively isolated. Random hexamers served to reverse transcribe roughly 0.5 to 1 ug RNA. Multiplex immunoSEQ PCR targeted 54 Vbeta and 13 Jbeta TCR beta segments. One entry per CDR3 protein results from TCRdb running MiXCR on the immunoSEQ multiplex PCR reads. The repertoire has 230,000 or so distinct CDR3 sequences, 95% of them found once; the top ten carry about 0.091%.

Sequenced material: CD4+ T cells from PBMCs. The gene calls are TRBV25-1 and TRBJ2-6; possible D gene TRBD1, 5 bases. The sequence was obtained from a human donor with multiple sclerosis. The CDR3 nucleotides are TGTGCCAGCAGTGACAGGGTCGGGGCCAACGTCCTGACTTTC. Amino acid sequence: CASSDRVGANVLTF. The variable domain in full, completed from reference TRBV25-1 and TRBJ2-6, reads EADIYQTPRYLVIGTGKKITLECSQTMGHDKMYWYQQDPGMELHLIHYSYGVNSTEKGDLSSESTVSRIRTEHFPLTLESARPSHTSQYLCASSDRVGANVLTFGAGSRLTVL.